This TCR beta chain is from a study of T cell responses to AZD1222 COVID-19 vaccine (dated by TCRdb to the early 2020s). Study-wide context: A total of 230 to 250 trial participants underwent TCR sequencing, of whom about 200 had received two doses of AZD1222 and some 26 had received two doses of the MenACWY control vaccine. Trial participants were enrolled by age into 18-55, 56-69 and 70-plus year subgroups, with around 150, 28 and 57 TCR-sequenced participants respectively.

The CDR3 regions of human TCRbeta chains were analyzed by immunosequencing. Under the source paper's analysis protocol: Repertoire TCRs were matched against a reference library of SARS-CoV-2-specific TCRs generated with the MIRA antigen-specificity platform. Breadth meant the fraction of unique TCRs that were SARS-CoV-2-associated, whereas depth meant the fraction of total T cells that were SARS-CoV-2-associated. Using the MIRA data, each spike-specific TCR was assigned both to the spike region to which the TCR was reactive and to a CD4 or CD8 class. Log10-transformed breadth and depth values were compared by one-way ANOVA with Sidak's multiple comparisons tests. The clones in this table, taken by TCRdb from immuneACCESS, are in-frame only. Not every clone is retained; where verified, under half of the shortfall comes from an unresolved V gene, and the cause of the rest is unknown. Clone size and V and J calls were adopted from that table, with D and trimming inferred from the DNA. The sample table contains about 80,000 clones; only one count was recorded for approximately 85% of them. The leading ten clones occupy more than 9% of the sample.

The CDR3 covers 15 residues, taking in both the cysteine and the phenylalanine. Only the CDR3 region is kept as DNA, spanning 45 bases read in frame from base 1. The germline ends are 13 bases apart after V is trimmed by 1 base and J by 3 bases. In the germline V gene, CDR1 corresponds to SGHVS and CDR2 to FQNEAQ. Interpreted using the paper, the time point label stands for: about 28 days (+/-7) after the second vaccine dose. AZD1222 recipients whose second dose came at about 4 weeks and those whose second dose came at about 12 weeks were combined into one group, since spike-specific TCR depth and breadth did not differ between the two schedules. Vaccinee samples were obtained from the UK trials COV001 and COV002, which included a single-blind randomized controlled phase 2/3 trial of AZD1222 (ChAdOx1 nCoV-19) in healthy adults. For TCRbeta chain sequencing, PBMC samples were collected from trial participants at day 0 and at day 28 after the second dose.

Summary of the overall study and its limitations: Conclusions about previously exposed vaccinees are limited because only a handful of AZD1222 recipients were SARS-CoV-2 seropositive at baseline. The 56-69-year group was small, and its depth increase did not reach significance, likely because of low power. No day 14 peak-response samples were available, so repertoires were characterized only after the peak T cell response. CD4 TCRs associated with the vaccine covered the entire spike protein, and the dominant responses were in regions 160-218 and 743-854. Participants were mostly white British and included more females than males, and it was suggested by the authors that clonal diversity may have been underestimated. Epitopes outside the regions mutated in the B.1.351 and B.1.1.7 variants were reportedly recognized by nearly half of the unique spike-specific TCRs. After two AZD1222 doses, both the breadth and the depth of spike-specific TCRs were significantly higher than at day 0 and than in MenACWY recipients.

A note on this clone: Its antigen is unknown. Qualities for individual bases were not recorded, and no much larger clone is one base off.

The sequence was collected from an adult who received the AZD1222 COVID-19 vaccine. Sequences were derived from peripheral blood, sampled 28 days after the second AZD1222 dose. The rearranged segments are TRBV7-8 and TRBJ2-7; a tentative D call is TRBD2 (7 bases match). In nucleotides, the sequence is TGTGCCAGCAGCTTAGAACGGGGGGCTTACTACGAGCAGTACTTC. Its coded protein is CASSLERGAYYEQYF.